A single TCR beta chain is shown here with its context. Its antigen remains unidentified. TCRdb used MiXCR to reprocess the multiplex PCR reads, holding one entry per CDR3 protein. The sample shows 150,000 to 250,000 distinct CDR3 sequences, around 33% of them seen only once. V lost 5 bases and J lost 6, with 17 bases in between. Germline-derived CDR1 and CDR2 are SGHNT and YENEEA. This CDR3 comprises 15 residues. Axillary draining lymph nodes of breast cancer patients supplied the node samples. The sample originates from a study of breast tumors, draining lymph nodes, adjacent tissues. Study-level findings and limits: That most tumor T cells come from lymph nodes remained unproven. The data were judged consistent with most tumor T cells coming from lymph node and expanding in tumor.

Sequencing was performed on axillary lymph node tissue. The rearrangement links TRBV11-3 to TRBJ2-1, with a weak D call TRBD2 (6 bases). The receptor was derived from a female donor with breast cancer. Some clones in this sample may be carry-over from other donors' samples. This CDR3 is CASSQDGSGSNEQFF. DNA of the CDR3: TGTGCCAGCAGCCAGGACGGGAGCGGTAGCAATGAGCAGTTCTTC.